This TCR beta chain originates from a study of T cells expressing NK-cell markers (dated by TCRdb to 2020 to 2021). Broadly, across the study: TCR beta-chain repertoires were profiled in sorted CD3+CD56+NKG2C+, CD3+CD56+NKG2C- and CD3+CD56-NKG2C+ T-cell subsets from eight donors. Among the eight sequenced donors, seven were HCMV-seropositive and one was HCMV-seronegative. All eight donors whose samples were sequenced were randomly selected healthy volunteers, three of them men and five women. Sequencing of the libraries produced 2 x 150 bp reads on Illumina HiSeq 2000/2500, MiSeq or NextSeq. Points the paper makes about the study in general: Those dominant clonotypes were again the most abundant among CD3+CD56-NKG2C+ cells in four donors, at about 25-60.1%. In more than 5 donors, the dominant CD3+CD56+NKG2C+ clonotypes ranked among the top 10 CD8+ clonotypes, making up about 1.0-7.5% of CD8+ T cells. Whether the expanded NKG2C-expressing T cell clones were specific for HCMV antigens remained unclear.

A commercial ELISA kit detecting HCMV-specific IgG in serum was used to determine HCMV serostatus. Ficoll density gradient centrifugation was used to isolate peripheral blood mononuclear cells from blood. The CDR3 contains 16 residues, cysteine and phenylalanine counted. Only the protein is available. The germline V gene sets CDR1 to SGHTA and CDR2 to FQGNSA. TCRdb shows the sequencer as Illumina HiSeq 2000. 5'RACE template switching, by which a universal primer site and unique molecular identifiers were added, was used to make TCR beta cDNA libraries. cDNA synthesis was primed from the TCR beta constant segment and was followed by two successive PCR amplification steps. On the study's bioinformatics: Reads were demultiplexed and grouped by UMI with MIGEC, and clonotypes were assembled and quantified with MiTCR. To exclude erroneous sequences, any TCR cDNA sequence not supported by at least two reads was discarded. The tcR package was used for downstream repertoire analysis, and clonotypes were matched across fractions by CDR3 nucleotide sequence plus V segment. VDJmatch was used to annotate antigen specificity against VDJdb, with one amino acid substitution in CDR3 allowed. The reads were reprocessed in TCRdb, with one entry per CDR3 protein sequence and no accompanying DNA. These V and J calls rely on TCRdb rather than the paper's analysis. The sample has about 260,000 distinct CDR3 sequences on record. The ten largest clones represent roughly 4.2% of the sample.

As to this clonotype: Its binding antigen is unknown.

Sample: blood T cells: a sorted CD56 or NKG2C T cell subset, CD4+ or CD8+ T cells, or bulk PBMC T cells (not recorded which). The chain is encoded by TRBV7-2 joined to TRBJ2-3; the D gene TCRdb calls, TRBD2, cannot be checked with no DNA. The receptor was derived from a woman aged 18-70 years in good health. The CDR3 protein is CASSFKLAGPTDTQYF.